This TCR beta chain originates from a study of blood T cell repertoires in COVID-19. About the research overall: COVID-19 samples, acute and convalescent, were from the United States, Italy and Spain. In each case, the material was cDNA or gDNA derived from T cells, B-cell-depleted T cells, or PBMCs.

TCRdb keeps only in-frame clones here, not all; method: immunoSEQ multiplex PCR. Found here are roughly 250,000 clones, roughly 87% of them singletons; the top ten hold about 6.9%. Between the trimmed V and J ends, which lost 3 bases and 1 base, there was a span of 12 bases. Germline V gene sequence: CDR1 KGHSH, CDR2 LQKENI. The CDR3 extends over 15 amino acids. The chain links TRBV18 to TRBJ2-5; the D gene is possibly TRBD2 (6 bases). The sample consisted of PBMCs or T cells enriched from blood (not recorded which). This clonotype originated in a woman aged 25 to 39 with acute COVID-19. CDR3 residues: CASSPLSGFQETQYF. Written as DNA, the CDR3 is TGTGCCAGCTCACCCCTTAGCGGATTCCAAGAGACCCAGTACTTC.